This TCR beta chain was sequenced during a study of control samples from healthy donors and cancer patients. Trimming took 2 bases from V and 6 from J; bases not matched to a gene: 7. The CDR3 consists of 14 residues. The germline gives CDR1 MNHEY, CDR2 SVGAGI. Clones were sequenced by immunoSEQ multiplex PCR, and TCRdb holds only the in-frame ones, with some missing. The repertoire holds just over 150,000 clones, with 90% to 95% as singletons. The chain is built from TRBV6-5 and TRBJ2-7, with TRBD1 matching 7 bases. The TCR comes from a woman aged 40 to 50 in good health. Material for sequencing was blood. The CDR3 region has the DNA TGTGCCAGCAGTTACGGGACAGTTTCGCGCGAGCAGTACTTC. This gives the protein CASSYGTVSREQYF.